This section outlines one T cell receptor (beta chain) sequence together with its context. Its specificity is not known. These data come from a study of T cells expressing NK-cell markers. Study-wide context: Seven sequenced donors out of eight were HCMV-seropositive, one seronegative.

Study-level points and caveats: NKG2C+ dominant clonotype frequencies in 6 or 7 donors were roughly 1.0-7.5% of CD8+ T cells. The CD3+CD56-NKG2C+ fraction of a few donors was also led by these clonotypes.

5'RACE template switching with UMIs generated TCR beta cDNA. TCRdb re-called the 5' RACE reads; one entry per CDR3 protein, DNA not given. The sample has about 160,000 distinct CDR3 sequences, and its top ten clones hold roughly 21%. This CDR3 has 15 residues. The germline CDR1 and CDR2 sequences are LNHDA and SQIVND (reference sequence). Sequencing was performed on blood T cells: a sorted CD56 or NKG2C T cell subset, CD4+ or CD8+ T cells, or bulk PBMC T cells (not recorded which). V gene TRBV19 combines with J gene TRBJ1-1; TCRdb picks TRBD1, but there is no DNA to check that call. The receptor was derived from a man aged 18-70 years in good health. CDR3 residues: CASNPGGRPHTEAFF.